This T cell receptor beta chain was documented in a study of T cell responses to AZD1222 COVID-19 vaccine. Across the whole study: Second-dose schedules of about 4 or about 12 weeks were combined.

Some clones are missing from TCRdb's copy, which holds only in-frame ones; the method was immunoSEQ multiplex PCR. The data hold approximately 90,000 clones, with 80% to 90% observed a single time. Comment on this clone: What it binds is unknown.

The germline V gene encodes CDR1 MNHEY and CDR2 SVGAGI. Between the trimmed V and J ends, which lost 1 base and 1 base, there was a span of 10 bases. The CDR3 has 15 residues. Study-level points and caveats: Increases in Spike-specific TCR breadth and depth were seen after two AZD1222 doses. Seropositivity was recorded at baseline in only a handful of AZD1222 recipients. Across spike, vaccine-associated CD4 TCRs were found, dominant at 160-218 and 743-854.

The sample here was peripheral blood, taken on day 0 of AZD1222 vaccination. This chain connects TRBV6-5 to TRBJ2-5; possibly TRBD1 for D (5 bases). The clonotype originates from an adult in good health. The CDR3 bases are TGTGCCAGCAGTTACTTTACAGGAAGCCAAGAGACCCAGTACTTC. Amino acids: CASSYFTGSQETQYF.